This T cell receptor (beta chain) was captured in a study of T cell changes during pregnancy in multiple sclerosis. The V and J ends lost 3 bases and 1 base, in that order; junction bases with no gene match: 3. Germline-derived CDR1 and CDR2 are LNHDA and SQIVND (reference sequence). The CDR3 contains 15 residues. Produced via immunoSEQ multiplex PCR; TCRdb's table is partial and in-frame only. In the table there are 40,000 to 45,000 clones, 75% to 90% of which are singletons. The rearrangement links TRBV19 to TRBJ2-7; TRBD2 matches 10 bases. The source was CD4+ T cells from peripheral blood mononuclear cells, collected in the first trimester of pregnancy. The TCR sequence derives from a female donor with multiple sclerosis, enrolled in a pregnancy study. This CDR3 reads CASSIASGSSYEQYF. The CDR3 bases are TGTGCCAGTAGTATCGCTAGCGGGAGTTCCTACGAGCAGTACTTC.